The 21 T cell receptor beta chains below all came from one sample that was sequenced in a study of cytomegalovirus exposure and HLA in healthy donors (dated by TCRdb to 2016 to 2017). The library was made by the immunoSEQ multiplex PCR assay. TCRdb carries this immuneACCESS record with in-frame sequences only. Its versions omit some clonotypes, under half of them owing to an unresolved V gene in the studies checked, with the rest unexplained. A total of about 150,000 clones appear in this sample, about 86% of them only once. The leading ten clones occupy roughly 1.9% of the sample. Material for sequencing was PBMCs. These receptors all come from a human donor in good health.

This clone was counted a single time. The rearrangement uses TRBV5-1 and TRBJ1-1; D unclear. From germline, CDR1 is SGHRS and CDR2 YFSETQ. V gave up 3 bases and J gave up 6 bases, with 12 bases separating them. The CDR3 spans 13 residues. CDR3 loop: CASSSRGSAEAFF. CDR3 sequence (DNA): TGCGCCAGCAGCTCTCGGGGTTCCGCTGAAGCTTTCTTT. The whole variable domain, filled in from reference TRBV5-1 and TRBJ1-1, reads KAGVTQTPRYLIKTRGQQVTLSCSPISGHRSVSWYQQTPGQGLQFLFEYFSETQRNKGNFPGRFSGRQFSNSRSEMNVSTLELGDSALYLCASSSRGSAEAFFGQGTRLTVV.

In this sample, this clone turned up a few times. The rearrangement joins TRBV6-6 to TRBJ2-1; 10 bases are a match to TRBD1. Trimming at V came to 5 bases and at J to 8 bases, leaving 9 bases not matched to a gene. The CDR3 loop spans 15 amino acids. CDR1 MNHNY and CDR2 SVGAGI come from the germline V gene (reference sequence). The CDR3 is CASSPPGTGAYEQFF. In DNA, the CDR3 is TGTGCCAGCAGTCCCCCCGGGACAGGGGCCTATGAGCAGTTCTTC.

V gene TRBV9 combines with J gene TRBJ2-3, with D hard to call. The germline gives CDR1 SGDLS, CDR2 YYNGEE. The CDR3 contains 14 residues. With 0 bases removed from V and 0 bases from J, the gap between germline ends came to 5 bases. The CDR3 nucleotides are TGTGCCAGCAGCGTAGACGGTAGCACAGATACGCAGTATTTT. As protein: CASSVDGSTDTQYF.

The chain recombines TRBV25-1 with TRBJ2-2, with 7 bases lining up with TRBD1. J lost 3 bases, V lost 1 base, and 2 bases had no gene match. This CDR3 has 15 amino acids. CDR1 and CDR2 (germline): MGHDK, SYGVNS. The CDR3, as DNA: TGTGCCAGCAGTGAATCCGGGACAGACACCGGGGAGCTGTTTTTT. Its translation is CASSESGTDTGELFF.

For this clone: This specimen includes other DNA sequences encoding the same CDR3. The chain is built from TRBV5-1 and TRBJ2-7; 12 bases line up with TRBD2. The J segment lost 4 bases and the V segment lost 3 bases, leaving 5 bases of the junction unmatched. Germline loops: CDR1 SGHRS, CDR2 YFSETQ. There are 15 residues in the CDR3. The CDR3 sequence: CASSSTSGRTYEQYF. DNA of the CDR3: TGCGCCAGCAGCTCTACTAGCGGGAGGACGTACGAGCAGTACTTC.

This clone occurred once. The chain joins TRBV6-5 to TRBJ2-7; 9 bases match TRBD1. This CDR3 region has 14 residues. J gave up 5 bases and V 4 bases, and 6 bases lay outside the gene matches. The germline CDR1 and CDR2 sequences are MNHEY and SVGAGI. CDR3 amino acids: CASSLGDRVNEQYF. CDR3 sequence (DNA): TGTGCCAGCAGTTTGGGGGACAGGGTCAACGAGCAGTACTTC.

Of note for this clone: Different DNA sequences within this sample yield the same CDR3. The rearrangement uses TRBV11-2 and TRBJ2-7; D is ambiguous. The germline V and J ends were trimmed by 0 bases and 4 bases, with 4 bases remaining between them. The CDR3 is 12 residues long. CDR1 and CDR2 from the germline V gene are SGHAT and FQNNGV. The CDR3 region is CASSLDRYEQYF. CDR3 sequence (DNA): TGTGCCAGCAGCTTAGACAGGTACGAGCAGTACTTC. The whole variable domain, filled in from reference TRBV11-2 and TRBJ2-7, reads EAGVAQSPRYKIIEKRQSVAFWCNPISGHATLYWYQQILGQGPKLLIQFQNNGVVDDSQLPKDRFSAERLKGVDSTLKIQPAKLEDSAVYLCASSLDRYEQYFGPGTRLTVT.

This clone was picked up one time. The chain recombines TRBV5-1 with TRBJ1-1, with TRBD1 matching over 8 bases. Trimming removed 4 bases from V and 6 bases from J; junction bases left unmatched: 11. Germline assignment: CDR1 SGHRS and CDR2 YFSETQ. The CDR3 covers 15 residues. CDR3 nucleotides: TGCGCCAGCAGCGTCAGGGGGCTACAGACGGCTGAAGCTTTCTTT. Its protein is CASSVRGLQTAEAFF.

This sequence joins TRBV30 and TRBJ2-1, with D uncertain. This CDR3 region has 11 residues. Trimming removed 4 bases at V and 8 bases at J, with 9 bases between. The germline V gene encodes CDR1 GTSNPN and CDR2 SVGIG (reference sequence). The CDR3 DNA reads as TGTGCCTGGAAACTCAGGTATGAGCAGTTCTTC. It specifies CAWKLRYEQFF.

CDR3 residues: CASSQDGRDKYF. CDR3 DNA: TGCGCCAGCAGCCAAGACGGCAGGGACAAGTATTTT. V usage is TRBV4-1 and J usage is TRBJ2-3, with a possible D match to TRBD1 (6 bases). CDR3 size: 12 residues. V was pared by 0 bases and J by 13 bases, with 11 bases between. Germline CDR1 is MGHRA and CDR2 is YSYEKL.

The chain recombines TRBV5-1 with TRBJ2-1, with 9 bases that match TRBD1. The germline CDR1 and CDR2 sequences are SGHRS and YFSETQ. Trimming at V came to 5 bases and at J to 7 bases, leaving 4 bases not matched to a gene. The CDR3 length is 13 residues. The CDR3 DNA sequence: TGCGCCAGCAGATCCGGGACAGGGAATGAGCAGTTCTTC. Protein product: CASRSGTGNEQFF. Supplemented by reference TRBV5-1 and TRBJ2-1, the full variable domain reads KAGVTQTPRYLIKTRGQQVTLSCSPISGHRSVSWYQQTPGQGLQFLFEYFSETQRNKGNFPGRFSGRQFSNSRSEMNVSTLELGDSALYLCASRSGTGNEQFFGPGTRLTVL.

This CDR3 is CASSQDIWRTANTGELFF. The CDR3 nucleotides read TGCGCCAGCAGCCAAGATATTTGGCGGACAGCGAACACCGGGGAGCTGTTTTTT. The chain combines TRBV4-3 with TRBJ2-2; perhaps TRBD1 as D (6 bases). CDR3 size: 18 residues. From germline, CDR1 is LGHNA and CDR2 YSLEER. Trimming took off 0 bases at V and 0 bases at J, with 14 bases between the two ends.

V gene TRBV6-4 combines with J gene TRBJ1-1, with D possibly TRBD1 on 5 matching bases. The V gene's germline CDR1 is MRHNA and CDR2 SNTAGT. Trimming stripped 6 bases from V and 5 bases from J, with 13 bases between. This CDR3 has 13 amino acids. In nucleotides, the CDR3 is TGTGCCAGCAGCGTGACAGCTCAAACTGAAGCTTTCTTT. Amino acids: CASSVTAQTEAFF.

The V call is TRBV5-1, the J call TRBJ2-3, with TRBD2 identical over 9 bases. The CDR3 runs to 19 residues. The germline V gene encodes CDR1 SGHRS and CDR2 YFSETQ. V was clipped by 4 bases and J by 2 bases; unmatched bases: 17. CDR3 loop: CASSGNRGGRDWVTDTQYF. Here the CDR3 DNA reads TGCGCCAGCAGCGGGAACCGAGGCGGGAGGGATTGGGTCACAGATACGCAGTATTTT. The complete variable domain, with remaining parts taken from reference TRBV5-1 and TRBJ2-3, reads KAGVTQTPRYLIKTRGQQVTLSCSPISGHRSVSWYQQTPGQGLQFLFEYFSETQRNKGNFPGRFSGRQFSNSRSEMNVSTLELGDSALYLCASSGNRGGRDWVTDTQYFGPGTRLTVL.

The gene calls are TRBV12-5 and TRBJ1-1; D remains unclear. CDR1 and CDR2 from the germline V gene are LGHNT and FRNRAP. V shed 6 bases and J shed 0 bases, with 8 bases lying between them. This CDR3 is 13 amino acids long. CDR3 in amino acids: CASGRTLNTEAFF. The CDR3 DNA reads as TGTGCTAGTGGCCGTACTCTGAACACTGAAGCTTTCTTT.

Judged by abundance, this clone is medium-sized. This chain connects TRBV18 to TRBJ2-2; D gene unclear. The germline V gene encodes CDR1 KGHSH and CDR2 LQKENI. V shed 5 bases and J shed 6 bases, with 4 bases lying between them. The CDR3 extends over 11 amino acids. The CDR3 DNA reads TGTGCCAGCTCATGGCCCGGGGAGCTGTTTTTT. It is translated as CASSWPGELFF.

The chain links TRBV4-3 to TRBJ1-2, with D tentatively TRBD1 (5 bases). V shed 4 bases and J shed 3 bases, with 15 bases lying between them. Germline V lookup: CDR1 LGHNA, CDR2 YSLEER. The CDR3 is 15 residues long. This CDR3 is CASSRGRQNYYGYTF. DNA of the CDR3: TGCGCCAGCAGCCGGGGCCGCCAGAATTACTATGGCTACACCTTC.

The chain employs TRBV10-2 and TRBJ2-7; possible D gene TRBD2, 6 bases. Trimming stripped 3 bases from V and 4 bases from J, with 19 bases between. This CDR3 contains 16 residues. CDR1 and CDR2 from the germline V gene are WSHSY and SAAADI. In nucleotides, the CDR3 is TGCGCCAGCAGTGACGACTCAGCGGGTAAGGGGTACGAGCAGTACTTC. It is translated as CASSDDSAGKGYEQYF.

The rearrangement joins TRBV9 to TRBJ2-3; D is possibly TRBD2 (5 bases). Deletions cut 0 bases from V and 1 base from J, with 9 bases between. Germline CDR1 SGDLS, CDR2 YYNGEE. This CDR3 has 15 amino acids. CDR3 residues: CASSVERVGTDTQYF. Written as DNA, the CDR3 is TGTGCCAGCAGCGTAGAGAGGGTAGGCACAGATACGCAGTATTTT. The variable domain in full, with the rest retrieved from reference TRBV9 and TRBJ2-3, is DSGVTQTPKHLITATGQRVTLRCSPRSGDLSVYWYQQSLDQGLQFLIQYYNGEERAKGNILERFSAQQFPDLHSELNLSSLELGDSALYFCASSVERVGTDTQYFGPGTRLTVL.

The chain links TRBV10-3 to TRBJ1-2, with D perhaps matching TRBD1 (6 bases). CDR1 ENHRY and CDR2 SYGVKD come from the germline V gene. Trimming cost V 6 bases and J 3 bases, with 11 bases left between them. The length of the CDR3 is 13 residues. The CDR3 reads CAIRGDNYYGYTF. The CDR3 bases are TGTGCCATCAGGGGGGACAATTACTATGGCTACACCTTC.

The chain has TRBV5-1 and TRBJ1-4; weak D call: TRBD1 (6 bases). Between the trimmed V and J ends, which lost 0 bases and 7 bases, there was a span of 16 bases. The CDR3 loop spans 16 amino acids. The germline V gene has CDR1 SGHRS and CDR2 YFSETQ. CDR3 protein: CASSLGASGGSEKLFF. The CDR3 DNA follows: TGCGCCAGCAGCTTGGGGGCCTCGGGGGGCAGTGAAAAACTGTTTTTT.